The 23 T cell receptor beta chains presented below share a single source sample, sequenced in a study of tumor and adjacent non-tumor tissue in lung cancer. Three rounds of nested PCR, following a modified ARM-PCR protocol, produced the TCRbeta library. TCRdb analysed the multiplex PCR reads with MiXCR anew, one entry per CDR3 protein. This sample has over 110,000 distinct CDR3 sequences, with 60% to 70% found just once. This sample's RNA came from whole unsorted tissue. Sequencing was performed on lung tumor tissue. The source of these receptors is a man between 60 and 75 years old with small cell lung cancer.

This clonotype was observed a few times. The V and J genes are TRBV20-1 and TRBJ2-4, with 11 positions matching TRBD2. V lost 0 bases, J lost 12 bases, and 16 bases stayed unmatched. CDR1 is DFQATT, CDR2 SNEGSKA, per germline (reference sequence). The CDR3 runs 17 residues. The CDR3 DNA reads as TGCAGTGCTAGAGATCTCATGAAGGGACTAGCGGATACTACTCAGTACTTC. As protein: CSARDLMKGLADTTQYF.

This sequence joins TRBV6-1 and TRBJ2-2, with D perhaps TRBD2 (7 bases). CDR1 and CDR2 from the germline V gene are MNHNS and SASEGT. The CDR3 has 16 amino acids. Between the trimmed V and J ends, which lost 8 bases and 6 bases, there was a span of 22 bases. The CDR3 sequence is CASQGRGALGAGELFF. CDR3 nucleotides: TGTGCCAGCCAGGGGAGGGGGGCCCTTGGGGCCGGGGAGCTGTTTTTT.

The rearrangement links TRBV11-3 to TRBJ2-7, with D possibly TRBD2 on 6 matching bases. Germline V lookup: CDR1 SGHNT, CDR2 YENEEA. The germline V and J ends were trimmed by 7 bases and 2 bases, with 27 bases remaining between them. The CDR3 is made up of 18 amino acids. The CDR3: CASNPRLVGGSWAYEQYF. CDR3 in DNA: TGTGCCAGCAACCCTAGACTAGTGGGAGGAAGTTGGGCCTACGAGCAGTACTTC.

The V and J genes are TRBV2 and TRBJ2-7; 9 bases align to TRBD1. The CDR3 spans 14 residues. Germline V gives CDR1 SNHLY, CDR2 FYNNEI. J was trimmed by 1 base and V by 6 bases; bases with no gene match: 4. The chain's CDR3 is CASRRQGDSYEQYF. DNA of the CDR3: TGTGCCAGCAGACGACAGGGGGATTCCTACGAGCAGTACTTC.

Turning to this clonotype: This is likely a read error, given that the CDR3 carries no conserved phenylalanine or tryptophan at its end. This chain links TRBV11-1 with TRBJ1-2; D remains unclear. Germline CDR1 is SGHAT and CDR2 is FQDESV (reference sequence). The CDR3 is made up of 13 amino acids. V lost 3 bases to trimming and J lost 5 bases, with 10 bases between them. The DNA for the CDR3 is TGTGCCAGCAGCTTGGGTGAGGCGTATGGCTACACCATC. This codes for CASSLGEAYGYTI.

Details on this clonotype: Germline and junction disagree at one end, which may indicate a read error. The chain has TRBV11-2 and TRBJ2-3, with D maybe TRBD1 (5 bases). The CDR3 extends over 16 amino acids. Looked up from germline, CDR1 is SGHAT and CDR2 is FQNNGV. In DNA, the CDR3 is TGTGCAAGCAGCTTTGGGTCCAGGGTTACCACAGGTACGCAGTATTTT. This codes for CASSFGSRVTTGTQYF.

The V call is TRBV12-3 or TRBV12-4, the J call TRBJ2-2; 7 bases map to TRBD1. The CDR3 contains 15 residues. CDR3 protein: CISSFSGTATGELFF. CDR3 coding DNA: TGTATCAGCAGTTTCTCTGGGACAGCCACCGGGGAGCTGTTTTTT.

Many counts were recorded for this clonotype. V and J are TRBV12-3 or TRBV12-4 and TRBJ2-3, with 9 bases identical to TRBD2. V trimming: 6 bases; J trimming: 5 bases; junction bases outside the gene matches: 6. This CDR3 comprises 14 residues. The CDR3: CASRGLAVLDTQYF. CDR3 in DNA: TGTGCCAGCAGGGGACTAGCAGTACTAGATACGCAGTATTTT.

This clonotype was recorded once. The chain is built from TRBV11-3 and TRBJ1-6, with 9 bases fitting TRBD1. In germline, CDR1 is SGHNT, CDR2 YENEEA. V lost 5 bases to trimming and J lost 7 bases; unmatched junction nucleotides: 21. CDR3 length: 20 residues. In DNA form, the CDR3 reads TGTGCCAGCAGCCACTACCGGGACAGGGTGTCCACTCGAACAAATTCACCCCTCCACTTT. Its translation: CASSHYRDRVSTRTNSPLHF.

Details on this clonotype: A read error may account for a junction end that differs from germline. The chain combines TRBV12-3 or TRBV12-4 with TRBJ2-1, with a possible D match to TRBD2 (6 bases). This CDR3 has 14 residues. CDR3 amino acids: CASSLESGVNERFF. CDR3 DNA sequence: TGTGCCAGCAGTTTAGAGTCGGGAGTTAATGAGCGGTTCTTC.

With regard to this clonotype: A much more abundant neighbour one base away suggests this may be a read error. The rearrangement joins TRBV20-1 to TRBJ2-3; D is uncertain. The germline V and J ends were trimmed by 4 bases and 4 bases, with 12 bases remaining between them. The germline V gene encodes CDR1 DFQATT and CDR2 SNEGSKA (reference sequence). The CDR3 runs 13 residues. CDR3 residues: CSAKIANSDTQYF. CDR3 sequence (DNA): TGCAGTGCTAAGATCGCTAACTCAGATACGCAGTATTTT.

This clonotype was picked up many times. The V and J genes are TRBV29-1 and TRBJ1-1, with D perhaps TRBD1 (6 bases). The CDR3 is made up of 13 amino acids. V lost 7 bases to trimming and J lost 5 bases, with 17 bases between them. Germline V gene lookup returns CDR1 SQVTM and CDR2 ANQGSEA. The CDR3 nucleotides read TGCAGCGCCGACAGGCCCCCGGGGACTGAAGCTTTCTTT. Amino acid sequence: CSADRPPGTEAFF.

Points on this clonotype: The conserved phenylalanine or tryptophan normally closing the CDR3 is absent here, so this likely arose from a read error. The V call is TRBV10-3, the J call TRBJ1-1, with D possibly matching TRBD1 (5 bases). Per the germline V gene, CDR1 is ENHRY and CDR2 is SYGVKD. CDR3 size: 14 residues. In DNA, the CDR3 is TGTACCTCTCGCCCCAGCCAGGGTGGGACTGAAGCTTTCTTA. Translated: CTSRPSQGGTEAFL.

A note on this clonotype: The conserved final phenylalanine or tryptophan is absent from the CDR3, which likely points to a read error. The rearrangement links TRBV12-3 or TRBV12-4 to TRBJ2-3, with D tentatively TRBD1 (5 bases). The CDR3 extends over 19 amino acids. Trimming shortened V by 6 bases and J by 1 base, and 26 bases separated the two germline ends. The CDR3 coding sequence is TGTGCCAGCAGCTATTCCAGGGTGAGAATAGCCCTCGGCACAGATACGCAGTATTAT. This codes for CASSYSRVRIALGTDTQYY.

This chain joins TRBV5-1 and TRBJ2-3; no clear D gene. Germline CDR1 and CDR2: SGHRS and YFSETQ. The CDR3 contains 16 residues. Trimming shortened V by 0 bases and J by 0 bases, and 11 bases separated the two germline ends. The CDR3 sequence: CASSLEGRTSTDTQYF. For the CDR3, the DNA is TGCGCCAGCAGCTTGGAAGGTAGAACTAGCACAGATACGCAGTATTTT.

The chain has TRBV6-1 and TRBJ2-1; D possibly matches TRBD1 or TRBD2 (6 bases each). V was shortened by 4 bases and J by 8 bases, with 18 bases between the two germline ends. Germline CDR1 and CDR2: MNHNS and SASEGT. The CDR3 consists of 15 residues. This CDR3 reads CASSGGTFNIDEQFF. The DNA of the CDR3 is TGTGCCAGCAGTGGCGGGACATTTAACATCGATGAGCAGTTCTTC.

Comments on this clonotype: A read error may produce the germline difference seen at one junction end. The chain recombines TRBV6-5 with TRBJ2-2; D is possibly TRBD2 (6 bases). Germline V CDR1 and CDR2: MNHEY, SVGAGI. The CDR3 loop spans 15 amino acids. The CDR3 sequence is CASSYEPRSGGELLF. The CDR3 DNA follows: TGTGCCAGCAGTTACGAGCCCAGGTCGGGCGGGGAATTGCTTTTT.

This chain links TRBV11-2 with TRBJ2-7; D ambiguous. The CDR3 has 14 residues. Germline CDR1 reads SGHAT; CDR2 reads FQNNGV. The CDR3 region has the DNA TGTGTCAGCAGTTTAAATGGCCTTTACTACGAGCAGTACGTC. It specifies CVSSLNGLYYEQYV.

A note on this clonotype: A much more abundant neighbour one base away suggests this may be a read error. The rearrangement links TRBV11-3 to TRBJ2-3; TRBD1 aligns across 7 bases. J gave up 3 bases and V 3 bases, and 6 bases lay outside the gene matches. CDR3 size: 15 residues. Germline V gene lookup returns CDR1 SGHNT and CDR2 YENEEA. CDR3: CASSFIGGATDTQYF. For the CDR3, the DNA is TGTGCCAGCAGCTTTATAGGGGGCGCGACAGATACGCAGTATTTT. Using reference TRBV11-3 and TRBJ2-3 for the parts outside the CDR3, the full variable domain is EAGVVQSPRYKIIEKKQPVAFWCNPISGHNTLYWYLQNLGQGPELLIRYENEEAVDDSQLPKDRFSAERLKGVDSTLKIQPAELGDSAVYLCASSFIGGATDTQYFGPGTRLTVL.

Points on this clonotype: This likely comes from a read error, as the CDR3 has no conserved phenylalanine or tryptophan at its end. The chain carries TRBV20-1 and TRBJ1-5; D remains unclear. CDR1 is DFQATT and CDR2 is SNEGSKA in the germline V gene (reference sequence). The CDR3 has 14 residues. Trimming stripped 3 bases from V and 0 bases from J, with 9 bases between. In DNA, the CDR3 is TGCAGTGCTAGGCGGAGAACTAGCAATCAGCCCCAGCATTCT. Its protein product is CSARRRTSNQPQHS.

Notes on this clonotype: Given a much more abundant clone one base away, this may be a read error. The V and J genes are TRBV24-1 and TRBJ2-5, with a weak D call TRBD2 (8 bases). Germline assignment: CDR1 KGHDR and CDR2 SFDVKD. This CDR3 has 15 residues. CDR3 residues: CAASHSGTAQETQYF. CDR3 DNA sequence: TGTGCCGCCAGTCATAGCGGGACAGCCCAAGAGACCCAGTACTTC.

Comment on this clonotype: This may stem from a read error, because a much larger clone lies one nucleotide away. The chain recombines TRBV12-3 or TRBV12-4 with TRBJ2-1; D remains unclear. The CDR3 is 12 residues long. CDR3 nucleotide sequence: TGTGTCAGCAGTTTGAGTGGCGGTGAGCAGTTCTTC. This codes for CVSSLSGGEQFF.

This clonotype was found many times. The CDR3 loop reads CSAREGSETQYF. The CDR3 nucleotides are TGCAGTGCTAGGGAGGGCTCGGAGACCCAGTACTTC. The V gene is TRBV20-1, the J gene TRBJ2-5, with a possible D match to TRBD2 (6 bases). Trimming cost V 3 bases and J 5 bases, with 10 bases left between them. The CDR3 loop spans 12 amino acids. CDR1 is DFQATT and CDR2 is SNEGSKA in the germline V gene (reference sequence).